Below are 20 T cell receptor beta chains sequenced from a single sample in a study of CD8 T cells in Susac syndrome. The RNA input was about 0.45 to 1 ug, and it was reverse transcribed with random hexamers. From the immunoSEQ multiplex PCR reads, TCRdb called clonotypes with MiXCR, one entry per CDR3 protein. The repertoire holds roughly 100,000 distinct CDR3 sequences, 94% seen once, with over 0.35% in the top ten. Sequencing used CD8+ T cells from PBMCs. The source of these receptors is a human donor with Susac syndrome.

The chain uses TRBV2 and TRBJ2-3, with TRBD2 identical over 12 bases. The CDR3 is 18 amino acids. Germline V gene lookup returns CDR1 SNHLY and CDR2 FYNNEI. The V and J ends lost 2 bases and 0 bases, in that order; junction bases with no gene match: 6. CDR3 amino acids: CASSERLAGAPSTDTQYF. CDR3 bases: TGTGCCAGCAGTGAAAGACTAGCGGGGGCCCCAAGCACAGATACGCAGTATTTT.

The CDR3 coding sequence is TGTGCCAGCGGGGAGACGAACACCGGGGAGCTGTTTTTT. The encoded protein is CASGETNTGELFF. The genes are TRBV9 and TRBJ2-2, with a possible D match to TRBD2 (5 bases). V was clipped by 7 bases and J by 0 bases, with 7 bases between them. This CDR3 is built from 13 residues. Germline loops: CDR1 SGDLS, CDR2 YYNGEE.

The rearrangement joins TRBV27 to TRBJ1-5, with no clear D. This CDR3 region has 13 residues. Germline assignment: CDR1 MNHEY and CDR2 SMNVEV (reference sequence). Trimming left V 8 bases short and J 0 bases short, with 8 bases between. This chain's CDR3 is CASGWNSNQPQHF. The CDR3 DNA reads TGTGCCAGCGGCTGGAATAGCAATCAGCCCCAGCATTTT.

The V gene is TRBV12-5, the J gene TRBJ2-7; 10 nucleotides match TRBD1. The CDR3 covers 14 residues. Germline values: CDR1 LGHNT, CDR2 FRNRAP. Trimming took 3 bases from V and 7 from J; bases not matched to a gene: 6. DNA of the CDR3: TGTGCTAGTGGTTTTAGGACAGGGGGTGAAGAGCAGTACTTC. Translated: CASGFRTGGEEQYF.

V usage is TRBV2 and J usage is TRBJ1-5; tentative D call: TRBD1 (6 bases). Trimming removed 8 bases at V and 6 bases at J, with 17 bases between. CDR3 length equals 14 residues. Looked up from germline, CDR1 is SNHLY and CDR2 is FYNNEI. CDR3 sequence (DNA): TGTGCCAGCGCCAAGCAGGGGACGGGTCAGCCCCAGCATTTT. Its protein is CASAKQGTGQPQHF. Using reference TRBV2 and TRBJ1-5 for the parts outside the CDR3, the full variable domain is EPEVTQTPSHQVTQMGQEVILRCVPISNHLYFYWYRQILGQKVEFLVSFYNNEISEKSEIFDDQFSVERPDGSNFTLKIRSTKLEDSAMYFCASAKQGTGQPQHFGDGTRLSIL.

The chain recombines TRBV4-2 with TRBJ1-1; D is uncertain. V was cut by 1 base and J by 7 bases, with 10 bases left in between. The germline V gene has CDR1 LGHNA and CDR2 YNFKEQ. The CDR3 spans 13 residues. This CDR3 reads CASSQAPGLEAFF. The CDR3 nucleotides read TGTGCCAGCAGCCAAGCCCCCGGCCTTGAAGCTTTCTTT.

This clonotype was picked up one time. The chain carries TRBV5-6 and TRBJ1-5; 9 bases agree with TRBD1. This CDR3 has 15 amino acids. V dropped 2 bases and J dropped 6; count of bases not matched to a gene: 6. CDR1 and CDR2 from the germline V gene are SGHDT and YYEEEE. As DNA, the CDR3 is TGTGCCAGCAGCTTTGGGACAGGGTTCGCTCAGCCCCAGCATTTT. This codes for CASSFGTGFAQPQHF.

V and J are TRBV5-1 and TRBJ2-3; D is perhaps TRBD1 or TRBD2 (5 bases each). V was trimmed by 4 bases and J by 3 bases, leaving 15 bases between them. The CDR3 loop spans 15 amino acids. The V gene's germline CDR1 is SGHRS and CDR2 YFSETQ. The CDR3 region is CASSPDSGTTDTQYF. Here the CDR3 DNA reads TGCGCCAGCAGCCCGGATTCGGGGACGACAGATACGCAGTATTTT.

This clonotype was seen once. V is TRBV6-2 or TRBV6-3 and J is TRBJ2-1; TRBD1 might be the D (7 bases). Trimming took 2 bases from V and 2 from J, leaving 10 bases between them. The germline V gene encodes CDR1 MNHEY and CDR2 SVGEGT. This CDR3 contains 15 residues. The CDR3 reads CASSYARGAYNEQFF. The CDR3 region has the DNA TGTGCCAGCAGTTACGCCAGGGGGGCCTACAATGAGCAGTTCTTC.

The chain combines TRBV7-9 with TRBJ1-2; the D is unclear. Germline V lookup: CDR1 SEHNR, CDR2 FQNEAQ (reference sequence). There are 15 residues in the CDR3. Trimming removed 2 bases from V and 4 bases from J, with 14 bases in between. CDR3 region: CASSLPREILYGYTF. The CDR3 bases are TGTGCCAGCAGCTTACCTCGGGAGATCCTCTATGGCTACACCTTC.

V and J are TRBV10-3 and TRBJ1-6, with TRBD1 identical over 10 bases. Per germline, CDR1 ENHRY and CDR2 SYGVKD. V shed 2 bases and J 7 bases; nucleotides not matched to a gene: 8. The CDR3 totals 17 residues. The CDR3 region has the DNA TGTGCCATCAGTGAGCTCGGGACAGGGGCCACGAATTCACCCCTCCACTTT. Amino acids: CAISELGTGATNSPLHF.

The DNA for the CDR3 is TGTGCCAGCAGCCCTGCGACAGAATGGATTGGCACTCAGCCCCAGCATTTT. Encoded protein: CASSPATEWIGTQPQHF. The rearrangement joins TRBV12-3 or TRBV12-4 to TRBJ1-5, with a weak D call TRBD1 (5 bases). Trimming stripped 6 bases from V and 6 bases from J, with 24 bases between. The CDR3 spans 17 residues.

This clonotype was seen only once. The CDR3 DNA follows: TGTGCCAGCAGTTCCACGGGACAGGAAATCCAAGAGACCCAGTACTTC. It translates to CASSSTGQEIQETQYF. The rearrangement uses TRBV12-3 or TRBV12-4 and TRBJ2-5; TRBD1 aligns across 8 bases. The CDR3 spans 16 residues. V lost 4 bases to trimming and J lost 1 base; unmatched junction nucleotides: 8.

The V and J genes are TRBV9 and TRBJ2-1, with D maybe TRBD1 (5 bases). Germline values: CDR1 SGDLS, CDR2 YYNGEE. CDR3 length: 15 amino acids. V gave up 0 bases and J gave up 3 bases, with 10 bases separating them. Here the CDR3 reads CASSVEQANYNEQFF. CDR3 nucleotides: TGTGCCAGCAGCGTAGAACAGGCGAACTACAATGAGCAGTTCTTC.

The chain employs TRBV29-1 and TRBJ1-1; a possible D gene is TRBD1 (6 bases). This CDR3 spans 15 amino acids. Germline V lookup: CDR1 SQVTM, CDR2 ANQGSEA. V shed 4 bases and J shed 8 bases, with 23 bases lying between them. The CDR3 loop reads CSVGMHAGTLGEAFF. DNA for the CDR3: TGCAGCGTTGGCATGCATGCGGGGACACTTGGGGAAGCTTTCTTT.

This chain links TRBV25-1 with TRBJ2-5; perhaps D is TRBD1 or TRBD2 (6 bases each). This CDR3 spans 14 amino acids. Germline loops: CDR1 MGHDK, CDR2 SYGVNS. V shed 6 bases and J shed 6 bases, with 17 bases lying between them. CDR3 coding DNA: TGTGCCAGCAGGGCCCCCGTGGGGGGCAAGACCCAGTACTTC. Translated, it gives CASRAPVGGKTQYF.

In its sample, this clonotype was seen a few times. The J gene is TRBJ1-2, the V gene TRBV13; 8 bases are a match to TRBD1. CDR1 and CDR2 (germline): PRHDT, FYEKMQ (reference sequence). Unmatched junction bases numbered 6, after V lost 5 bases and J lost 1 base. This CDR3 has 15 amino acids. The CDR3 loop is CASSPRTGFNYGYTF. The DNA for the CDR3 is TGTGCCAGCAGCCCTCGGACAGGGTTTAACTATGGCTACACCTTC.

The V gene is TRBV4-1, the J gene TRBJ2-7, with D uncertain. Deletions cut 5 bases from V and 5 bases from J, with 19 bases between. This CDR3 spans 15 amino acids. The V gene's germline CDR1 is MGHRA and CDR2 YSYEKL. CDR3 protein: CASSTSSSVWDEQYF. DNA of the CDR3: TGCGCCAGCAGCACGAGTTCGAGCGTTTGGGACGAGCAGTACTTC.

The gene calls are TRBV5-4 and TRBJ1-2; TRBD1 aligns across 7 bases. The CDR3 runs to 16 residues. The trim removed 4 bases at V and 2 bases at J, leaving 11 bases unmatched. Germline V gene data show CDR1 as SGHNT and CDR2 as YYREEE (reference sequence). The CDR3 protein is CASSPRGWTGNYGYTF. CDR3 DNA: TGTGCCAGCAGCCCCCGGGGGTGGACAGGAAACTATGGCTACACCTTC.

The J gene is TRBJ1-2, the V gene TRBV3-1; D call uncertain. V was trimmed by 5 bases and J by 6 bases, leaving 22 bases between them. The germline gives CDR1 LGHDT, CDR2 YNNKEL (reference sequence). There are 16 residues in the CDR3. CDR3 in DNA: TGTGCCAGCAGCGCCCCCAATGTGGCCCCTGCGGATGGCTACACCTTC. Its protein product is CASSAPNVAPADGYTF.